The 7 T cell receptor beta chains below come from one sample, sequenced in a study of T-cell reconstitution after alpha-beta-depleted transplantation in children. During its preparation, the TCRbeta library received unique molecular identifiers. Each CDR3 protein is one row after TCRdb ran MiXCR on the PCR reads. The sample includes around 4,500 distinct CDR3 sequences, roughly a fifth of them seen just once. The sequencing used PBMCs, mostly from graft donor cells, collected 180 days after TCRalphabeta/CD19-depleted stem cell transplant. The receptor source for this set is a male patient between 2 and 15 years old who had a stem cell transplant for acute lymphoblastic leukemia, so the T cells may come from the graft donor.

By proportion, this clonotype is medium-sized. The chain uses TRBV7-9 and TRBJ2-1; 10 bases are shared with TRBD2. Germline CDR1 is SEHNR and CDR2 is FQNEAQ (reference sequence). The CDR3 contains 15 residues. V lost 6 bases to trimming and J lost 4 bases; unmatched junction nucleotides: 6. DNA for the CDR3: TGTGCCAGCAGGGCCCTAGCGGGAGCATACAATGAGCAGTTCTTC. It specifies CASRALAGAYNEQFF.

This clonotype has a count of ten or more. The chain uses TRBV29-1 and TRBJ2-4; D gene ambiguous. Germline lookup yields CDR1 SQVTM and CDR2 ANQGSEA. The CDR3 contains 15 residues. Trimming shortened V by 0 bases and J by 7 bases, and 16 bases separated the two germline ends. CDR3 region: CSVEDLGEVENIQYF. The CDR3 DNA sequence: TGCAGCGTTGAAGATCTCGGAGAGGTGGAGAACATTCAGTACTTC. Full variable domain (outside the CDR3, taken from reference TRBV29-1 and TRBJ2-4): SAVISQKPSRDICQRGTSLTIQCQVDSQVTMMFWYRQQPGQSLTLIATANQGSEATYESGFVIDKFPISRPNLTFSTLTVSNMSPEDSSIYLCSVEDLGEVENIQYFGAGTRLSVL.

This clonotype has at least ten counts. The genes are TRBV11-3 and TRBJ1-3; no definite D call. The V end was cut by 2 bases, the J end by 2 bases, with 4 bases between. The CDR3 runs to 13 residues. The germline V gene encodes CDR1 SGHNT and CDR2 YENEEA. CDR3 in DNA: TGTGCCAGCAGCTTACAGACTGGAAACACCATATATTTT. This codes for CASSLQTGNTIYF.

In its sample, this clonotype ranks as medium-sized. The chain is built from TRBV12-3 or TRBV12-4 and TRBJ2-7; a weak D match, TRBD2 (6 bases). The germline V and J ends were trimmed by 2 bases and 2 bases, with 13 bases remaining between them. CDR3 length equals 15 residues. The CDR3 coding sequence is TGTGCCAGCAGTTTACGGGCGGGAAGGACCTACGAGCAGTACTTC. This sequence encodes CASSLRAGRTYEQYF.

This clonotype was seen ten or more times. The chain couples TRBV7-9 to TRBJ2-5; TRBD2 aligns across 15 bases. V was clipped by 5 bases and J by 4 bases; unmatched bases: 8. Germline V gene lookup returns CDR1 SEHNR and CDR2 FQNEAQ (reference sequence). The length of the CDR3 is 17 residues. Written as DNA, the CDR3 is TGTGCCAGCAGCCGTGGGGGGACTAGCGGGAGGAGAGAGACCCAGTACTTC. It encodes CASSRGGTSGRRETQYF.

This clonotype counts as medium-sized (0.01 to 0.1%). J is TRBJ1-1 and V is TRBV7-9, with D uncertain. The CDR3 has 14 residues. Germline lookup yields CDR1 SEHNR and CDR2 FQNEAQ (reference sequence). V lost 5 bases and J 0 bases, leaving 10 bases between the germline ends. CDR3: CASSHGRLNTEAFF. CDR3 DNA sequence: TGTGCCAGCAGCCACGGACGGCTGAACACTGAAGCTTTCTTT.

In its sample, this clonotype was seen many times. The chain joins TRBV13 to TRBJ2-5, with D perhaps being TRBD1 or TRBD2 (5 bases each). V shed 0 bases and J shed 2 bases, with 10 bases lying between them. Germline CDR1 PRHDT, CDR2 FYEKMQ (reference sequence). This CDR3 contains 15 residues. The CDR3 loop is CASSLGWGNQETQYF. Written as DNA, the CDR3 is TGTGCCAGCAGCTTAGGCTGGGGGAATCAAGAGACCCAGTACTTC.